This T cell receptor (beta chain) stems from a study of OX40 agonist ivuxolimab in advanced cancers. Germline values: CDR1 SGHNT, CDR2 YENEEA. There are 15 residues in the CDR3. V was cut by 5 bases and J by 8 bases, with 19 bases left in between. Produced via immunoSEQ multiplex PCR; TCRdb's table is partial and in-frame only. Of more than 75,000 clones listed, around 90% are singletons. Sequenced here: CD4+ or CD8+ T cells sorted from blood, sampled in a trial of the OX40 agonist ivuxolimab. The V gene is TRBV11-3, the J gene TRBJ2-1; the D gene is possibly TRBD2 (8 bases). This TCR was sampled from an adult with an advanced solid tumor such as melanoma, head and neck, liver or kidney cancer. Here the CDR3 reads CASSPGGAGGDEQFF. CDR3 coding DNA: TGTGCCAGCAGCCCAGGGGGGGCGGGAGGCGATGAGCAGTTCTTC. The full variable domain, with the rest looked up from reference TRBV11-3 and TRBJ2-1, is EAGVVQSPRYKIIEKKQPVAFWCNPISGHNTLYWYLQNLGQGPELLIRYENEEAVDDSQLPKDRFSAERLKGVDSTLKIQPAELGDSAVYLCASSPGGAGGDEQFFGPGTRLTVL.